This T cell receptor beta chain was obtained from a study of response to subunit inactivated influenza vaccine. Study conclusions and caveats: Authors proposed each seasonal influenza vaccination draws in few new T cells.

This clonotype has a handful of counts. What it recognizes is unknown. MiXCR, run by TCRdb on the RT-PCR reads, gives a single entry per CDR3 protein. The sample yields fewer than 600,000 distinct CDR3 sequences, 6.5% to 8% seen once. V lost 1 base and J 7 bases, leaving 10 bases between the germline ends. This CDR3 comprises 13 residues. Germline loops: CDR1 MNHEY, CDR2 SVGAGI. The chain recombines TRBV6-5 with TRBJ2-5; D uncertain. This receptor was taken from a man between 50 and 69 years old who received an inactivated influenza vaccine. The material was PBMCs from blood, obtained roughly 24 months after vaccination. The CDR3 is CASSYYSGRTQYF. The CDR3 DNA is TGTGCCAGCAGTTACTACTCCGGCAGGACCCAGTACTTC.